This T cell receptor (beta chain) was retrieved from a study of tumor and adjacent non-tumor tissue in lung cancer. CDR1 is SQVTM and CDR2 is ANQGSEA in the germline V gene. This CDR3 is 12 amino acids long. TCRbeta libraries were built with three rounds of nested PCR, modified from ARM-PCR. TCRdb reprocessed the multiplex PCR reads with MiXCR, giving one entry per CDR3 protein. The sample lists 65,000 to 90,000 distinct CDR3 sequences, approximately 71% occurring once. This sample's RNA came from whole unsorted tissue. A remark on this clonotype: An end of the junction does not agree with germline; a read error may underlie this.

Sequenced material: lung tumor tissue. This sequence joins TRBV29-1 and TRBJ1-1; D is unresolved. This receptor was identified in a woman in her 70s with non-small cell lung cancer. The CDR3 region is CSVEVSGNMAFF. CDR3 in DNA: TGCAGCGTGGAAGTGTCGGGCAACATGGCTTTCTTT.